This entry is about one T cell receptor beta chain. The sample comes from a study of blood T cell repertoires in COVID-19. As processed by the authors: Nucleated cell number was recorded as an estimate derived from reference gene primer amplification. Libraries were prepared by immunoSEQ multiplex PCR; TCRdb keeps only in-frame clonotypes and omits some of them. D and trimming come from the DNA, and the V and J calls and clone size come from that table. The sample holds 150,000 to 200,000 clones; 80% to 90% are singletons and the top ten take 3% to 4%. This TCR was sampled from a man aged 18-30 years with active or convalescent COVID-19. Sequencing was performed on peripheral blood.

The CDR3 protein is CASSPLAGVVNEQFF. CDR3 DNA: TGTGCCAGCTCACCACTAGCGGGAGTTGTCAATGAGCAGTTCTTC. The rearrangement joins TRBV18 to TRBJ2-1, with 9 bases lining up with TRBD2. Germline CDR1 KGHSH, CDR2 LQKENI. V was clipped by 1 base and J by 6 bases; unmatched bases: 4. This CDR3 has 15 amino acids.